These 2 T cell receptor beta chains were sequenced from one sample in a study of cytomegalovirus exposure and HLA in healthy donors. Both 60 Vbeta primers and 13 Jbeta primers went into the PCR. Repertoires were generated with immunoSEQ multiplex PCR, while TCRdb's copy carries only in-frame clones and drops some. The sample shows 200,000 or so clones, 82% of them seen only once. Sample: PBMCs. These receptors were collected from a boy aged 2 to 9 in good health and CMV-seronegative.

The rearrangement joins TRBV5-5 to TRBJ2-5; perhaps TRBD1 as D (6 bases). The germline V and J ends were trimmed by 4 bases and 5 bases, with 18 bases remaining between them. The CDR3 contains 15 residues. Germline V gives CDR1 SGHKS, CDR2 YYEKEE (reference sequence). The CDR3 DNA is TGTGCCAGCAGCAAGGACAGCCAACGAGATGAGACCCAGTACTTC. This sequence encodes CASSKDSQRDETQYF. Supplemented by reference TRBV5-5 and TRBJ2-5, the full variable domain reads DAGVTQSPTHLIKTRGQQVTLRCSPISGHKSVSWYQQVLGQGPQFIFQYYEKEERGRGNFPDRFSARQFPNYSSELNVNALLLGDSALYLCASSKDSQRDETQYFGPGTRLLVL.

V gene TRBV27 combines with J gene TRBJ1-6; D not resolved. The CDR3 spans 17 residues. Germline assignment: CDR1 MNHEY and CDR2 SMNVEV (reference sequence). V shed 2 bases and J shed 0 bases, with 11 bases lying between them. The CDR3 bases are TGTGCCAGCAGTTTAGTAGGCGGAAGCTCCTATAATTCACCCCTCCACTTT. This sequence encodes CASSLVGGSSYNSPLHF.